One sample yielded the 26 T cell receptor beta chains listed below, sequenced in a study of T cell repertoires in cytomegalovirus infection. TCRdb used MiXCR to reprocess the reads, holding one entry per CDR3 protein. This sample has roughly 120,000 distinct CDR3 sequences; about 9.5% occur once, and the top ten carry around 33%. No antigen has been identified for these receptors. Sequencing was performed on PBMCs, sequenced either directly or after in vitro stimulation (not recorded which). The receptors derive from a human donor in good health (CMV status not recorded). Some clones in this sample may be carry-over from other donors' samples.

The chain carries TRBV6-2 or TRBV6-3 and TRBJ2-7; 12 positions match TRBD2. The CDR3 covers 17 residues. V shed 6 bases and J 2 bases; nucleotides not matched to a gene: 11. In germline, CDR1 is MNHEY, CDR2 SVGEGT. The CDR3: CASRAPWTSGTTYEQYF. The CDR3 DNA is TGTGCCAGCAGGGCCCCCTGGACTAGCGGGACCACCTACGAGCAGTACTTC.

The chain joins TRBV11-2 to TRBJ2-7, with 13 bases aligning to TRBD2. Germline V gene lookup returns CDR1 SGHAT and CDR2 FQNNGV. CDR3 size: 17 residues. The ends lost 4 bases at V and 4 bases at J; junction bases unmatched: 10. In DNA form, the CDR3 reads TGTGCCAGCAGCTCAAATTGGGGGACTAGCGGGGCATACGAGCAGTACTTC. Protein product: CASSSNWGTSGAYEQYF.

This clonotype was recorded at least ten times. CDR3 sequence reads: CASRNDSTDTQYF. The CDR3 DNA reads TGTGCCAGCAGGAACGACTCGACAGATACGCAGTATTTT. The rearrangement joins TRBV7-2 to TRBJ2-3; D gene unclear. The CDR3 length is 13 residues. V was shortened by 6 bases and J by 3 bases, with 10 bases between the two germline ends. The V gene's germline CDR1 is SGHTA and CDR2 FQGNSA. Together with reference TRBV7-2 and TRBJ2-3, the CDR3 gives the full variable domain: GAGVSQSPSNKVTEKGKDVELRCDPISGHTALYWYRQSLGQGLEFLIYFQGNSAPDKSGLPSDRFSAERTGGSVSTLTIQRTQQEDSAVYLCASRNDSTDTQYFGPGTRLTVL.

About this clonotype: Since a much larger clone is just one base distant, this may be a read error. V and J are TRBV19 and TRBJ1-5; the D is unclear. The germline gives CDR1 LNHDA, CDR2 SQIVND (reference sequence). The CDR3 loop spans 13 amino acids. V lost 5 bases, J lost 4 bases, and 9 bases lay in between. This chain's CDR3 is CASSLGLNQPQHF. DNA of the CDR3: TGTGCCAGTAGTTTGGGTTTGAATCAGCCCCAGCATTTT.

The chain joins TRBV6-4 to TRBJ2-1, with no clear D. The CDR3 is 13 amino acids. Per the germline V gene, CDR1 is MRHNA and CDR2 is SNTAGT. V lost 6 bases, J lost 9 bases, and 15 bases lay in between. The CDR3 reads CASSYGVDGEQFF. CDR3 nucleotides: TGTGCCAGCAGCTACGGAGTAGATGGTGAGCAGTTCTTC.

This clonotype was seen ten or more times. V and J are TRBV6-2 or TRBV6-3 and TRBJ2-3; D remains unclear. There are 13 residues in the CDR3. V dropped 7 bases and J dropped 7 bases, with 15 bases sitting between them. Looked up from germline, CDR1 is MNHEY and CDR2 is SVGEGT. CDR3 sequence (DNA): TGTGCCAGCACCCCCCGCGTGAGGAATACGCAGTATTTT. Residues: CASTPRVRNTQYF.

This clonotype occurred many times. The chain is built from TRBV7-8 and TRBJ2-3; 9 bases are a match to TRBD2. This CDR3 is built from 14 residues. The V segment lost 4 bases and the J segment 5 bases; nucleotides outside the gene matches: 4. CDR1 is SGHVS and CDR2 is FQNEAQ in the germline V gene. CDR3 in amino acids: CASSSLAGRDTQYF. The CDR3 coding sequence is TGTGCCAGCAGCTCGCTAGCGGGAAGAGATACGCAGTATTTT.

The chain links TRBV29-1 to TRBJ2-7; D is perhaps TRBD1 or TRBD2 (6 bases each). The CDR3 spans 14 residues. Germline CDR1 SQVTM, CDR2 ANQGSEA. Trimming removed 7 bases at V and 2 bases at J, with 18 bases between. For the CDR3, the DNA is TGCAGCGCCGTATATGACAGGAGGGCCTACGAGCAGTACTTC. Protein sequence: CSAVYDRRAYEQYF.

This clonotype was observed many times. This rearrangement joins TRBV27 to TRBJ2-1; TRBD2 agrees at 8 bases. The germline CDR1 and CDR2 sequences are MNHEY and SMNVEV (reference sequence). Unmatched junction bases numbered 7, after V lost 2 bases and J lost 10 bases. CDR3 size: 14 residues. CDR3 region: CASSLNGRAGEQFF. The CDR3 region has the DNA TGTGCCAGCAGTTTAAACGGGAGGGCGGGCGAGCAGTTCTTC.

Note on this clonotype: The CDR3 ends on some other residue instead of the conserved phenylalanine or tryptophan, so this is likely a read error. The chain couples TRBV7-9 to TRBJ2-3; TRBD2 aligns across 7 bases. V trimming: 0 bases; J trimming: 5 bases; junction bases outside the gene matches: 8. This CDR3 is 16 amino acids long. Per the germline V gene, CDR1 is SEHNR and CDR2 is FQNEAQ (reference sequence). The CDR3 region is CASSLAGQGGVDTQYS. In DNA form, the CDR3 reads TGTGCCAGCAGCTTAGCAGGCCAGGGAGGGGTAGATACGCAGTATTCT.

This chain joins TRBV28 and TRBJ1-2, with no clear D. Deletions cut 10 bases from V and 4 bases from J, with 22 bases between. This CDR3 is 15 amino acids long. Per the germline V gene, CDR1 is MDHEN and CDR2 is SYDVKM. The CDR3, as DNA: TGTGCCACCAGCACTCTGACGGCAATATCCTATGGCTACACCTTC. Translation gives CATSTLTAISYGYTF.

The sample holds many counts of this clonotype. The V gene is TRBV7-2, the J gene TRBJ1-2; D is uncertain. The CDR3 length is 13 residues. The V gene lost 5 bases and the J gene lost 10 bases, with 17 bases spanning the gap. Per the germline V gene, CDR1 is SGHTA and CDR2 is FQGNSA. The CDR3 spells CASSPSRTGFYTF. CDR3 DNA: TGTGCCAGCAGCCCTTCCCGGACGGGATTCTACACCTTC.

This clonotype occurred many times. The chain recombines TRBV7-2 with TRBJ2-1; tentative D call: TRBD1 (5 bases). V was cut by 1 base and J by 6 bases, with 13 bases left in between. The CDR3 totals 15 residues. Germline lookup yields CDR1 SGHTA and CDR2 FQGNSA. In DNA, the CDR3 is TGTGCCAGCAGCTTAGGCCCTTGGGGCGCCAATGAGCAGTTCTTC. This encodes CASSLGPWGANEQFF.

The gene calls are TRBV5-1 and TRBJ2-2; TRBD1 matches at 11 bases. This CDR3 region has 15 residues. Germline assignment: CDR1 SGHRS and CDR2 YFSETQ. V shed 4 bases, J shed 4 bases, and the junction held 3 bases outside the gene matches. CDR3 residues: CASSPGTGGTGELFF. The CDR3, as DNA: TGCGCCAGCAGCCCCGGGACAGGGGGCACCGGGGAGCTGTTTTTT.

This clonotype was counted ten times or more. The chain combines TRBV7-2 with TRBJ1-2, with D uncertain. The CDR3 covers 15 residues. CDR1 SGHTA and CDR2 FQGNSA come from the germline V gene. V shed 1 base and J shed 0 bases, with 9 bases lying between them. The CDR3 sequence: CASSLVPGSNYGYTF. Written as DNA, the CDR3 is TGTGCCAGCAGCTTAGTCCCCGGCTCTAACTATGGCTACACCTTC.

CDR3 nucleotide sequence: TGCGCCAGCAGCCAAGACCGACAGGGGGGCAACTATGGCTACACCTTC. Residues: CASSQDRQGGNYGYTF. V is TRBV4-3 and J is TRBJ1-2; TRBD1 agrees at 9 bases. The CDR3 is 16 amino acids. J gave up 2 bases and V 0 bases, and 4 bases lay outside the gene matches. The germline gives CDR1 LGHNA, CDR2 YSLEER.

This clonotype appeared a few times. The genes are TRBV5-6 and TRBJ2-7; 8 bases map to TRBD1. The V segment lost 4 bases and the J segment 7 bases; nucleotides outside the gene matches: 7. CDR3 size: 13 residues. The germline V gene has CDR1 SGHDT and CDR2 YYEEEE. This chain's CDR3 is CASSPDRGWEQYF. DNA of the CDR3: TGTGCCAGCAGCCCTGACAGGGGTTGGGAGCAGTACTTC.

This clonotype occurred many times. V is TRBV10-3 and J is TRBJ1-2, with 7 bases identical to TRBD1. This CDR3 region has 14 residues. The ends lost 0 bases at V and 5 bases at J; junction bases unmatched: 3. The germline CDR1 and CDR2 sequences are ENHRY and SYGVKD. The CDR3 nucleotides read TGTGCCATCAGTGAGTCTGGACAGGAGTATGGCTACACCTTC. Translated, it gives CAISESGQEYGYTF.

Ten or more counts support this clonotype. The rearrangement links TRBV24-1 to TRBJ2-3; D gene unclear. The CDR3 is made up of 13 amino acids. CDR1 and CDR2 (germline): KGHDR, SFDVKD. V lost 1 base, J lost 1 base, and 2 bases lay in between. This CDR3 is CATSDFGTDTQYF. The DNA of the CDR3 is TGTGCCACCAGTGATTTCGGCACAGATACGCAGTATTTT.

This clonotype was seen repeatedly, ten times or more. The V call is TRBV7-9, the J call TRBJ2-7, with 8 nucleotides matching TRBD1. CDR1 is SEHNR and CDR2 is FQNEAQ in the germline V gene (reference sequence). J gave up 0 bases and V 4 bases, and 8 bases lay outside the gene matches. The length of the CDR3 is 16 residues. The CDR3 nucleotides are TGTGCCAGCAGCTCCCAGGGGGCGAGGAGCTCCTACGAGCAGTACTTC. Translation: CASSSQGARSSYEQYF.

This clonotype came up a few times. V usage is TRBV11-2 and J usage is TRBJ2-4; D ambiguous. The V gene lost 5 bases and the J gene lost 7 bases, with 15 bases spanning the gap. Germline loops: CDR1 SGHAT, CDR2 FQNNGV. The CDR3 runs 14 residues. CDR3 sequence: CASSQDREGNIQYF. The CDR3 DNA follows: TGTGCCAGCAGCCAAGATAGGGAAGGGAACATTCAGTACTTC.

This clonotype appeared a few times. The rearrangement links TRBV19 to TRBJ1-3, with 9 bases aligning to TRBD1. Trimming cost V 4 bases and J 3 bases; bases outside gene matches: 16. This CDR3 has 19 residues. Germline CDR1 is LNHDA and CDR2 is SQIVND (reference sequence). For the CDR3, the DNA is TGTGCCAGTAGTAAGACGGCGCCGGACAGGGGAACAGGTGGAAACACCATATATTTT. It yields the protein CASSKTAPDRGTGGNTIYF.

The chain has TRBV28 and TRBJ2-4; the match to TRBD2 covers 8 bases. Germline CDR1 reads MDHEN; CDR2 reads SYDVKM. After removal of 7 bases from V and 0 bases from J, the junction contained 11 bases not matched to a gene. The CDR3 consists of 17 residues. The CDR3 DNA reads TGTGCCAGCACCCAACGGGAGGGATCTCTAGCCAAAAACATTCAGTACTTC. Translation gives CASTQREGSLAKNIQYF.

This clonotype has a handful of counts. This sequence joins TRBV27 and TRBJ1-1; D is perhaps TRBD1 (5 bases). Trimming shortened V by 5 bases and J by 4 bases, and 20 bases separated the two germline ends. Germline assignment: CDR1 MNHEY and CDR2 SMNVEV (reference sequence). This CDR3 region has 16 residues. The CDR3 is CASSPAGGRVSTEAFF. The CDR3, as DNA: TGTGCCAGCAGTCCGGCTGGGGGTAGGGTAAGCACTGAAGCTTTCTTT.

This clonotype turned up a few times. V and J are TRBV7-9 and TRBJ1-4; D is ambiguous. In germline, CDR1 is SEHNR, CDR2 FQNEAQ (reference sequence). Trimming left V 4 bases short and J 3 bases short, with 9 bases between. This CDR3 is 14 amino acids long. The CDR3 DNA is TGTGCCAGCAGCTCCCCAGGACCTAATGAAAAACTGTTTTTT. As protein: CASSSPGPNEKLFF.

This clonotype was counted at least ten times. The chain is built from TRBV11-3 and TRBJ1-6, with TRBD1 matching 8 bases. The CDR3 runs 16 residues. V lost 5 bases to trimming and J lost 10 bases; unmatched junction nucleotides: 13. The germline V gene has CDR1 SGHNT and CDR2 YENEEA. CDR3 amino acids: CASSRRGQALESPLHF. The CDR3 DNA is TGTGCCAGCAGCCGCCGGGGACAGGCACTAGAGTCACCCCTCCACTTT.